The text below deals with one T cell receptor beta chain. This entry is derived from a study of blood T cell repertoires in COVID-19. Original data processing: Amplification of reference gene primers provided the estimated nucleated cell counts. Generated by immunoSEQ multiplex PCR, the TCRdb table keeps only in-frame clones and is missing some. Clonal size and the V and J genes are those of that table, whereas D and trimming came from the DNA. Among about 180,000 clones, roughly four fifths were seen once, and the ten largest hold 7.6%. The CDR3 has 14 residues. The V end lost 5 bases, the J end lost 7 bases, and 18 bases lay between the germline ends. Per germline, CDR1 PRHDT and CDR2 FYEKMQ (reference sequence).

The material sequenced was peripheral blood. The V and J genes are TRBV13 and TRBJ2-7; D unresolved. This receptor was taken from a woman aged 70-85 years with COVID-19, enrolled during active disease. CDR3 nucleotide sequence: TGTGCCAGCAGCCTCCTAGTGTCGGTCGGGGAGCAGTACTTC. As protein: CASSLLVSVGEQYF.